This T cell receptor (beta chain) originates from a study of response to subunit inactivated influenza vaccine. The J segment lost 5 bases and the V segment lost 5 bases, leaving 7 bases of the junction unmatched. CDR3 length: 15 amino acids. MiXCR was run by TCRdb on the RT-PCR reads, yielding one entry per CDR3 protein. The sample records 150,000 or so distinct CDR3 sequences, approximately 11% being singletons. Study-level results: Only a handful of new T cells, the authors suggested, are recruited with each seasonal influenza vaccination.

This clonotype turned up a few times. Antigen unknown. The source of this sequence is a man over 45 who received an inactivated influenza vaccine. The sequences come from non-naive T cells sorted from PBMCs, collected 40 to 50 days after vaccination. V gene TRBV12-3 or TRBV12-4 combines with J gene TRBJ2-5; 11 nucleotides align to TRBD2. The CDR3 sequence is CASSPTTSGGETQYF. The CDR3 DNA sequence: TGTGCCAGCAGTCCGACCACTAGCGGGGGCGAGACCCAGTACTTC.